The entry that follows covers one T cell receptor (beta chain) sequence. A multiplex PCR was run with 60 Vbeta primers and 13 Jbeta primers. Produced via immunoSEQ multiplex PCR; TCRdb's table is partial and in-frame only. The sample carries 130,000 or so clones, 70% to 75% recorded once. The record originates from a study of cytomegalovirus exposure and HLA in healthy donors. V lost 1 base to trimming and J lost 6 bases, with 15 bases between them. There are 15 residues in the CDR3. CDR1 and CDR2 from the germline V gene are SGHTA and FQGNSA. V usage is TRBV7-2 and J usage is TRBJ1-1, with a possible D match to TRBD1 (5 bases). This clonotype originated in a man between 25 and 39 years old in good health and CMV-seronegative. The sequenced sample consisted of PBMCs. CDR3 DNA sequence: TGTGCCAGCAGCTTAGGATCAGGGACTATCTCTGAAGCTTTCTTT. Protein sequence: CASSLGSGTISEAFF.